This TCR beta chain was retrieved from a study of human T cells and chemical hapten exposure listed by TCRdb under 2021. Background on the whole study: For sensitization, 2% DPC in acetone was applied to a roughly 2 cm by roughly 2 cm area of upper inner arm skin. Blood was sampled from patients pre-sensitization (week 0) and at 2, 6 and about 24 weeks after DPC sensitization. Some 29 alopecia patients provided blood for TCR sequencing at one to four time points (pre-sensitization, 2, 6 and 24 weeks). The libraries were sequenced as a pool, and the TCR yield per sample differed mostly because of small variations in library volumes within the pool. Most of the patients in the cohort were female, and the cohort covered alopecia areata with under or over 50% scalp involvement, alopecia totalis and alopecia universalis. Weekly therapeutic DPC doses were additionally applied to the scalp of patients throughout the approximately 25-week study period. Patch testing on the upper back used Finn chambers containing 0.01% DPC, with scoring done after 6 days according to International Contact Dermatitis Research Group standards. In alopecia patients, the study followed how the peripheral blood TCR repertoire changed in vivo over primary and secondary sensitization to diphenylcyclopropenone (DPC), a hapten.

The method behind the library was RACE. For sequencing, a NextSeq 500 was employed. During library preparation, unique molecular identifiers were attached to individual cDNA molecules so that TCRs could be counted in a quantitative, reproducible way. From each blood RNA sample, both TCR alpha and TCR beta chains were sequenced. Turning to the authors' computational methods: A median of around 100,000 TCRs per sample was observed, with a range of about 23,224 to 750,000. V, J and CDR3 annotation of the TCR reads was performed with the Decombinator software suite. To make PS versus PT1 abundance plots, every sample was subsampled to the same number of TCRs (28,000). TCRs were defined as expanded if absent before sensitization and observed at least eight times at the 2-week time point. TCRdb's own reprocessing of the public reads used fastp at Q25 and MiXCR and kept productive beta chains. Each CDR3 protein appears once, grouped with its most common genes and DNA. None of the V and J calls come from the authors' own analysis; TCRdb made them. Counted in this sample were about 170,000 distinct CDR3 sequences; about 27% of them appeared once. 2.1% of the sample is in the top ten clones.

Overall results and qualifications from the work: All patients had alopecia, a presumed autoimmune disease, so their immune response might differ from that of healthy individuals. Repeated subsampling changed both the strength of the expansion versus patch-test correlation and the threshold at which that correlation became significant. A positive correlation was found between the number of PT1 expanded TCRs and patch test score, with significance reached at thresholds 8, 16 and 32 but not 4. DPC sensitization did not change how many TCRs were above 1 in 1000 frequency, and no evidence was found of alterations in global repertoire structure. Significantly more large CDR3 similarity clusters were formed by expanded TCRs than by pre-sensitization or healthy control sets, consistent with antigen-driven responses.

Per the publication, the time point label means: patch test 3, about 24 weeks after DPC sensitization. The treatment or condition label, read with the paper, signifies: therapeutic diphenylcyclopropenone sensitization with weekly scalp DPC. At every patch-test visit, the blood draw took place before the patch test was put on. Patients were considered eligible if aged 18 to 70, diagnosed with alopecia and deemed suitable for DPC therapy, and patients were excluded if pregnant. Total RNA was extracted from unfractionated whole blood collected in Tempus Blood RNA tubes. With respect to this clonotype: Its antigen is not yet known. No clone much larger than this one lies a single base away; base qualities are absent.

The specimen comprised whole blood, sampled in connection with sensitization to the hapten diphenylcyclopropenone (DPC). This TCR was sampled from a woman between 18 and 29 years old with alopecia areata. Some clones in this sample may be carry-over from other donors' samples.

The CDR3 amino acid sequence is: CASRKRERDSGANVLTF. The sequenced DNA: TGTGCCAGCAGAAAGCGGGAGAGGGATTCTGGGGCCAACGTCCTGACTTTC. The sequence is built from TRBV2 and TRBJ2-6, with 8 middle bases fitting TRBD2. From the germline V gene, CDR1 is SNHLY and CDR2 is FYNNEI. V is pruned by 6 bases and J by 1 base, leaving 8 bases of the junction without a gene match. Including the terminal cysteine and phenylalanine, the CDR3 comprises 17 residues. Of the read, only the CDR3 DNA is kept; its 51 bases are in frame from base 1.